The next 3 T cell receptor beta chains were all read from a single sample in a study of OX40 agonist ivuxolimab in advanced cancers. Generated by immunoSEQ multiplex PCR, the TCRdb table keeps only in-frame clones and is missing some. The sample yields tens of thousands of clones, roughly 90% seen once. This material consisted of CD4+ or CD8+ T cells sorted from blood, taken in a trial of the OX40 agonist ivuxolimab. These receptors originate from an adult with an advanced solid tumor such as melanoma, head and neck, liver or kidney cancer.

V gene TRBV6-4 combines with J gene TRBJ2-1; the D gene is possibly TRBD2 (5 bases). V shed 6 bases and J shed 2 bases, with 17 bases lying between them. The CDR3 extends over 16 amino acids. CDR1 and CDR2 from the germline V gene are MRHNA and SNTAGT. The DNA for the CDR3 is TGTGCCAGCAGCCACACGCGGGCTACTACCTACAATGAGCAGTTCTTC. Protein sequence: CASSHTRATTYNEQFF.

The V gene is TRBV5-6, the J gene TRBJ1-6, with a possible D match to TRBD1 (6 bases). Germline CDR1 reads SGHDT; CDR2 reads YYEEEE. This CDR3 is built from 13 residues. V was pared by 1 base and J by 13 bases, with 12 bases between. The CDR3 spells CASSLFTGFPLHF. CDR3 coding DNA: TGTGCCAGCAGCTTGTTTACAGGGTTCCCCCTCCACTTT. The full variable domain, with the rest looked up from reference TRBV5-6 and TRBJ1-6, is DAGVTQSPTHLIKTRGQQVTLRCSPKSGHDTVSWYQQALGQGPQFIFQYYEEEERQRGNFPDRFSGHQFPNYSSELNVNALLLGDSALYLCASSLFTGFPLHFGNGTRLTVT.

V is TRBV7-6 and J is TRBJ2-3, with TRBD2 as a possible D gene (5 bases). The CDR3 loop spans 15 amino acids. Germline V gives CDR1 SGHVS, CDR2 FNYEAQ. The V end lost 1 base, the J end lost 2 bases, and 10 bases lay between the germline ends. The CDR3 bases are TGTGCCAGCAGCTTAGTATCCGGGGTCACAGATACGCAGTATTTT. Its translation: CASSLVSGVTDTQYF. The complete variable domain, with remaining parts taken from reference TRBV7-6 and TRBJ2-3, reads GAGVSQSPRYKVTKRGQDVALRCDPISGHVSLYWYRQALGQGPEFLTYFNYEAQQDKSGLPNDRFSAERPEGSISTLTIQRTEQRDSAMYRCASSLVSGVTDTQYFGPGTRLTVL.